Sequencing of this T cell receptor beta chain was carried out in a study of control samples from healthy donors and cancer patients. The V and J ends lost 3 bases and 6 bases respectively, with 22 bases between them. The V gene's germline CDR1 is LNHDA and CDR2 SQIVND (reference sequence). The CDR3 extends over 17 amino acids. Assay: immunoSEQ multiplex PCR; the TCRdb copy retains only in-frame clones and omits some. The repertoire consists of under 65,000 clones, with 90% occurring once and the leading ten covering about 1.2%. The TCR sequence derives from a woman aged 45 to 65 with colorectal cancer. Sequencing was performed on PBMCs. V and J are TRBV19 and TRBJ2-3; D is ambiguous. CDR3 nucleotides: TGTGCCAGTAGTATCAGGCCCCCACCGACAAATATGGATACGCAGTATTTT. Its protein product is CASSIRPPPTNMDTQYF.